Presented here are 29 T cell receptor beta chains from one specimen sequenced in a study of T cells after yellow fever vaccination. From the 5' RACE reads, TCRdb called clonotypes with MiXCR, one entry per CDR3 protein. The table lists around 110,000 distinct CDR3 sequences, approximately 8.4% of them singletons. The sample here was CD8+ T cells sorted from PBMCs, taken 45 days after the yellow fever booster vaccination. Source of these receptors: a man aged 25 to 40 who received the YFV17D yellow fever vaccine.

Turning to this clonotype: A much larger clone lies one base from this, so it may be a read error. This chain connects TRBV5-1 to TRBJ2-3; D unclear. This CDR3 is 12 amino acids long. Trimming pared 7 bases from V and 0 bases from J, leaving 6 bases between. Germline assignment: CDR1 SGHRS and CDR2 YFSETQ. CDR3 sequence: CASVSSTDTQYF. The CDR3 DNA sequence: TGCGCCAGCGTTTCTAGCACAGATACGCAGTATTTT.

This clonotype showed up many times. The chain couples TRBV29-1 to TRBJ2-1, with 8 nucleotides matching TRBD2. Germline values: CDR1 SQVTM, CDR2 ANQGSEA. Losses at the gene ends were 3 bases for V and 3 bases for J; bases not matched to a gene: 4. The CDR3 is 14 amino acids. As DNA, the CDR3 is TGCAGCGTTGATTTGGGACTAGGCTACAATGAGCAGTTCTTC. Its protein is CSVDLGLGYNEQFF.

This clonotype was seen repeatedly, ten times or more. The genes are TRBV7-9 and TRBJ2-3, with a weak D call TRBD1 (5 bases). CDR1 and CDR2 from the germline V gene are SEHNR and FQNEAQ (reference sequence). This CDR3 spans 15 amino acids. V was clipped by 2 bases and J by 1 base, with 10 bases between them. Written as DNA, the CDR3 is TGTGCCAGCAGCTTAATACAGGTGGGCACAGATACGCAGTATTTT. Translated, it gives CASSLIQVGTDTQYF.

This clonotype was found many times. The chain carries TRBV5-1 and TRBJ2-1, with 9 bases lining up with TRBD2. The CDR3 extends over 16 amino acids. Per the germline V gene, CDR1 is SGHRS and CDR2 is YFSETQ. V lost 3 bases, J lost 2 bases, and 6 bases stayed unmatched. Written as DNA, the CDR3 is TGCGCCAGCAGCTGGAACCCTAGCGGGGCCTACAATGAGCAGTTCTTC. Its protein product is CASSWNPSGAYNEQFF.

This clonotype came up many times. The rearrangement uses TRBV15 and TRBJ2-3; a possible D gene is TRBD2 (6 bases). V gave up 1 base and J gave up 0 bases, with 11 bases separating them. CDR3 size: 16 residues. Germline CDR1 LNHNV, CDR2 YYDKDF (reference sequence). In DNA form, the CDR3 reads TGTGCCACCAGCAGAGTCTCTAGCGCTAGCACAGATACGCAGTATTTT. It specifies CATSRVSSASTDTQYF.

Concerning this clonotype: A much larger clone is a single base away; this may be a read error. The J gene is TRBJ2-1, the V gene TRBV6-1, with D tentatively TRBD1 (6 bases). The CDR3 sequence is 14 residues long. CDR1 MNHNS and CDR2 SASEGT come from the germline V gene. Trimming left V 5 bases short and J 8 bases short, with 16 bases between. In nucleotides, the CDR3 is TGTGCCAGCAGTACACAGGGTGCTTACGATGAGCAGTTCTTC. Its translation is CASSTQGAYDEQFF.

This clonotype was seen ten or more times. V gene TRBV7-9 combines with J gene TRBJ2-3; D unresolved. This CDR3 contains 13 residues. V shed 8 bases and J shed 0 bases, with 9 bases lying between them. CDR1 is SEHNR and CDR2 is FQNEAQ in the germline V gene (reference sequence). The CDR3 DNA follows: TGTGCCAGCTTGACTTTTAGCACAGATACGCAGTATTTT. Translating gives CASLTFSTDTQYF.

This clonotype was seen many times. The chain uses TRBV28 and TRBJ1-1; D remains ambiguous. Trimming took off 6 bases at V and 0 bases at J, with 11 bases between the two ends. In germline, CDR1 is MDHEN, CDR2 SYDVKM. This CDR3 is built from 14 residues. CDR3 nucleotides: TGTGCCAGCAGACCGGCCGGAATGAACACTGAAGCTTTCTTT. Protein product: CASRPAGMNTEAFF.

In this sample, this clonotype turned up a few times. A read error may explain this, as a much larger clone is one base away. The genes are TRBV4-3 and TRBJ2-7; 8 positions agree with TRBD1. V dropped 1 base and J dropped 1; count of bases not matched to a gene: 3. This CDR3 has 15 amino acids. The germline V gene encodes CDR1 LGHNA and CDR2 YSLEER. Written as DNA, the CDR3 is TGCGCCAGCAGCCAAGGACAGGGGTCTTCCTACGAGCAGTACTTC. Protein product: CASSQGQGSSYEQYF.

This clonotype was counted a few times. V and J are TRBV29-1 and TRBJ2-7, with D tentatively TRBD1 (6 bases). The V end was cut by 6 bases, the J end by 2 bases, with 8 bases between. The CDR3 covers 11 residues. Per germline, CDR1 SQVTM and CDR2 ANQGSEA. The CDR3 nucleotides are TGCAGCGTAGGGGGAGCCTACGAGCAGTACTTC. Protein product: CSVGGAYEQYF.

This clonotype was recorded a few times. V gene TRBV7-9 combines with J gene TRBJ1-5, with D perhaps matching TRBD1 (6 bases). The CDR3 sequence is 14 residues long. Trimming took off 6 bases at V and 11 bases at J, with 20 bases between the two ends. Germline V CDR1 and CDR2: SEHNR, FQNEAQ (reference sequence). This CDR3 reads CASSKTGGDWTQHF. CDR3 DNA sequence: TGTGCCAGCAGTAAAACGGGGGGCGATTGGACCCAGCATTTT.

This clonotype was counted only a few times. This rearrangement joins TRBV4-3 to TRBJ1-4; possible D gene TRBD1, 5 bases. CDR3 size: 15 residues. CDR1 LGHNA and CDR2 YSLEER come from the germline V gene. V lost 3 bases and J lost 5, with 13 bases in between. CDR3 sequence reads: CASSHTDSSNEKLFF. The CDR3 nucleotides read TGCGCCAGCAGCCATACCGACAGCTCAAATGAAAAACTGTTTTTT.

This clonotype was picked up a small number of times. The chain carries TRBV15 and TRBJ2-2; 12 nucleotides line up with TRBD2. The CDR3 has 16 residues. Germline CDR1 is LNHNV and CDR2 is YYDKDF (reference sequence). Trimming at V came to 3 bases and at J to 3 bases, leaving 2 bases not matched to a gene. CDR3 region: CATSRTSGSDTGELFF. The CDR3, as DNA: TGTGCCACCAGCAGGACTAGCGGGAGCGACACCGGGGAGCTGTTTTTT.

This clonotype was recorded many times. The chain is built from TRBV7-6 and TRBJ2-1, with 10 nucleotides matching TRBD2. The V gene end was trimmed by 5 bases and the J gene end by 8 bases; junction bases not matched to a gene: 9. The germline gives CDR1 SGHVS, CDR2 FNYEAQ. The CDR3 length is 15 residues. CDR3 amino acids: CASSTNLAGVHEQFF. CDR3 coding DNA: TGTGCCAGCAGCACCAACCTAGCGGGAGTCCATGAGCAGTTCTTC.

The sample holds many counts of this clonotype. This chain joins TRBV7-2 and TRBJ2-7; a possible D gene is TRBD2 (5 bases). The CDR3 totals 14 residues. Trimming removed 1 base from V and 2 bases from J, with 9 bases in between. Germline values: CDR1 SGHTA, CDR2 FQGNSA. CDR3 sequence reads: CASSLVAPTYEQYF. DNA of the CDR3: TGTGCCAGCAGCTTAGTAGCGCCCACCTACGAGCAGTACTTC.

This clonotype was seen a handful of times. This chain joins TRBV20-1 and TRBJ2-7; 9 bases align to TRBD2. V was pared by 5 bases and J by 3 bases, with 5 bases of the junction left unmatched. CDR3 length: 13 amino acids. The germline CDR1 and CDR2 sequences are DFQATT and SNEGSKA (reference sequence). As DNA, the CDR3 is TGCAGTGCTGTAGCGGGAGCCCTCTACGAGCAGTACTTC. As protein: CSAVAGALYEQYF.

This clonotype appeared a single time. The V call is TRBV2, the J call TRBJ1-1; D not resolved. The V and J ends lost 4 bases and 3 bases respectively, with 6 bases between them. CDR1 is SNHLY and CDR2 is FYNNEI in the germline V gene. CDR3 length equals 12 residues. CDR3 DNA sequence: TGTGCCAGCAGTGTTGGGCACACTGAAGCTTTCTTT. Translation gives CASSVGHTEAFF. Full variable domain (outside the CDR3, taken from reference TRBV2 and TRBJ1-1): EPEVTQTPSHQVTQMGQEVILRCVPISNHLYFYWYRQILGQKVEFLVSFYNNEISEKSEIFDDQFSVERPDGSNFTLKIRSTKLEDSAMYFCASSVGHTEAFFGQGTRLTVV.

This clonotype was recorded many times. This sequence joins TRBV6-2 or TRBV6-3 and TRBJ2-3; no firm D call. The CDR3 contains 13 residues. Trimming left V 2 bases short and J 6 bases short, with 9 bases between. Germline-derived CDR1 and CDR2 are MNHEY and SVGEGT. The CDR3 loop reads CASSYTGLDTQYF. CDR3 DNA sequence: TGTGCCAGCAGTTACACCGGCCTGGATACGCAGTATTTT.

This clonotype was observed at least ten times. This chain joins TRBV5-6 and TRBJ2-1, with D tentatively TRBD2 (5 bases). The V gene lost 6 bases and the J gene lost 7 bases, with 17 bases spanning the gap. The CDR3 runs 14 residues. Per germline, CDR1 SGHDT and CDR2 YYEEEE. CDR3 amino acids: CASTWTETTNEQFF. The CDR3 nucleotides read TGTGCCAGCACATGGACTGAAACAACAAATGAGCAGTTCTTC.

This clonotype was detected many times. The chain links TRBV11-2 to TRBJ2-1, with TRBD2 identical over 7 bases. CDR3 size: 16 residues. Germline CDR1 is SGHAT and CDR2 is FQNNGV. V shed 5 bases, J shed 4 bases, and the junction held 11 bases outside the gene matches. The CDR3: CASSTRSGNIYNEQFF. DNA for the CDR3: TGTGCCAGCAGCACCCGGAGCGGGAATATATACAATGAGCAGTTCTTC.

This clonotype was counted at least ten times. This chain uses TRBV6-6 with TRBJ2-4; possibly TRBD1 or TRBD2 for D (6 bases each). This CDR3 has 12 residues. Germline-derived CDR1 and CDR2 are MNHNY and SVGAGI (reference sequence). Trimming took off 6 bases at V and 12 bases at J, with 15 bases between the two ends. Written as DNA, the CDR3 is TGTGCCAGCAGGCCATCCGGGGGCGATCAGTACTTC. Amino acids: CASRPSGGDQYF.

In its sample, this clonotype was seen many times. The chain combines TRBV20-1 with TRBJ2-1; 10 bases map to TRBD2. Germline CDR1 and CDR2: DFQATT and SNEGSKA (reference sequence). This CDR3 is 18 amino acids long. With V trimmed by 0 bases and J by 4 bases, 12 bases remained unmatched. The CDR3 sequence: CSARDPAWLAGAYNEQFF. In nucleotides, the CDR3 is TGCAGTGCTAGAGATCCTGCCTGGCTAGCGGGAGCATACAATGAGCAGTTCTTC.

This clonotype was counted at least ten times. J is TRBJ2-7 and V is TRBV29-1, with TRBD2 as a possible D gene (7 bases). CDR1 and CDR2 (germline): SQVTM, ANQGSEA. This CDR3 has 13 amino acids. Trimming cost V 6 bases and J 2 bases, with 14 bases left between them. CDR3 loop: CSVEGGGPYEQYF. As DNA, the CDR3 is TGCAGCGTCGAGGGGGGAGGGCCCTACGAGCAGTACTTC.

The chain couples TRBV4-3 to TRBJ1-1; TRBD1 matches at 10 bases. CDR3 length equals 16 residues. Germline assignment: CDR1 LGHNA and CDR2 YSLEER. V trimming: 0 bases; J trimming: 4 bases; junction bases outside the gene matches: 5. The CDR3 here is CASSQEIGTGVTEAFF. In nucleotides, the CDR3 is TGCGCCAGCAGCCAAGAGATTGGGACAGGGGTCACTGAAGCTTTCTTT.

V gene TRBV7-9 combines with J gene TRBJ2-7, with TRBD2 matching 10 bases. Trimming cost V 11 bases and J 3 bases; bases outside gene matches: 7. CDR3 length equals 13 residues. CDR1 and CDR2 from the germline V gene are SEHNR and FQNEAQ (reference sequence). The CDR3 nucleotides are TGTGCCGGGAGTTTAGCGGGAGGCTACGAGCAGTACTTC. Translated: CAGSLAGGYEQYF.

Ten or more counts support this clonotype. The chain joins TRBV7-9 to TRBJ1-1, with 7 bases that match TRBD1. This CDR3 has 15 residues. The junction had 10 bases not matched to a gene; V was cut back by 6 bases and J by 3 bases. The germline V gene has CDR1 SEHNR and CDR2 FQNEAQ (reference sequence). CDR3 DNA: TGTGCCAGCAGAACTCACGACAGGGTGGACACTGAAGCTTTCTTT. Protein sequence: CASRTHDRVDTEAFF.

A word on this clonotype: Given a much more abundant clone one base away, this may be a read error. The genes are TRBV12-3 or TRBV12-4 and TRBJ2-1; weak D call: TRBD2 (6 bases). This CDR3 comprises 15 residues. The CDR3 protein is CTSSPTSVAYNEQFF. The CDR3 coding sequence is TGTACCAGCAGCCCGACTAGTGTGGCCTACAATGAGCAGTTCTTC.

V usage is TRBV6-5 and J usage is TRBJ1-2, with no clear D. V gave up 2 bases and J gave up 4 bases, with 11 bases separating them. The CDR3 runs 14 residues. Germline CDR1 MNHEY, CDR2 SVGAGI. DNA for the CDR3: TGTGCCAGCAGTTACGGACGGGGAGGCTATGGCTACACCTTC. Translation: CASSYGRGGYGYTF.

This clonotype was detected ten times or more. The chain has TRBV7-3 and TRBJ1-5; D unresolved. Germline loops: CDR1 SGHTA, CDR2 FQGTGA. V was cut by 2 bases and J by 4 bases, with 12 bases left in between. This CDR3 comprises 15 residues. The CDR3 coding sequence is TGTGCCAGCAGCTTAGGGTACAGCCGAAATCAGCCCCAGCATTTT. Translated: CASSLGYSRNQPQHF.